This T cell receptor (beta chain) stems from a study of a mutant IDH1 vaccine in newly diagnosed glioma. Whole-study context: Standard pretreatment was either radiotherapy, temozolomide, or, for most, radiochemotherapy with temozolomide.

Some clones are missing from TCRdb's copy, which holds only in-frame ones; the method was immunoSEQ multiplex PCR. The data hold around 59,000 clones, with approximately 92% observed a single time. Stated time point: baseline, week 1 (first vaccination visit). Regarding treatment: pre-vaccination baseline after standard-of-care therapy. Those who donated had recent WHO grade 3 or 4 IDH1-mutant, ATRX-lost astrocytomas. The material was PBMCs, obtained from a glioma patient treated with radiotherapy, temozolomide or both. The TCR sequence derives from a man in his fifties with glioma.

The CDR3 DNA reads as TGTGCCAGCAGTTCTACAGGGGAGAACGACGAGCAGTACTTC. It codes for CASSSTGENDEQYF. The genes are TRBV28 and TRBJ2-7; TRBD1 matches at 7 bases. The CDR3 has 14 residues. Germline V gene data show CDR1 as MDHEN and CDR2 as SYDVKM. V was clipped by 4 bases and J by 5 bases; unmatched bases: 8.